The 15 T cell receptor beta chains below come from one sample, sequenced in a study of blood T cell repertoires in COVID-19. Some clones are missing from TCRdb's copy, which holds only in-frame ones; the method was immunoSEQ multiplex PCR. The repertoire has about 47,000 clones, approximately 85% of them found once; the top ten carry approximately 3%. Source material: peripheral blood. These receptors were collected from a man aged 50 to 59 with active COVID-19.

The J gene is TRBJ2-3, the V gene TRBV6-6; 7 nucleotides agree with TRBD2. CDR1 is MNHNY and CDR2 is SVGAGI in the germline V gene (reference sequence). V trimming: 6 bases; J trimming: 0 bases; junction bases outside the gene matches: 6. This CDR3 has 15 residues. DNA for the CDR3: TGTGCCAGCAGGGGGGGGGACCGAAGCACAGATACGCAGTATTTT. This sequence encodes CASRGGDRSTDTQYF.

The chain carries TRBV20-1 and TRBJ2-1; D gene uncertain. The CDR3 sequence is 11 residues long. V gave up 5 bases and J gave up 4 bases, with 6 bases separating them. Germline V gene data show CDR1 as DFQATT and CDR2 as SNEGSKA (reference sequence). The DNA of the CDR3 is TGCAGTGCTTTAGAGTACAATGAGCAGTTCTTC. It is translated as CSALEYNEQFF.

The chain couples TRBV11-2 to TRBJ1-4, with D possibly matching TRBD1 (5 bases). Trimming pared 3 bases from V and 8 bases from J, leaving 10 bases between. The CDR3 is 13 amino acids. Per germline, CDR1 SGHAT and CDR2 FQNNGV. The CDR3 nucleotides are TGTGCCAGCAGCTTTCAGGGTTTCGAAAAACTGTTTTTT. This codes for CASSFQGFEKLFF.

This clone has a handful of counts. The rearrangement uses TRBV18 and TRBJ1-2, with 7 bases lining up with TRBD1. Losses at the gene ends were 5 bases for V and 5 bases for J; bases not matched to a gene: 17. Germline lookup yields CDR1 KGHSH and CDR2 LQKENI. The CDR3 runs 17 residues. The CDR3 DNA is TGTGCCAGCTCAAGTCAGGGGGGCCAAACCTCAGAATATGGCTACACCTTC. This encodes CASSSQGGQTSEYGYTF.

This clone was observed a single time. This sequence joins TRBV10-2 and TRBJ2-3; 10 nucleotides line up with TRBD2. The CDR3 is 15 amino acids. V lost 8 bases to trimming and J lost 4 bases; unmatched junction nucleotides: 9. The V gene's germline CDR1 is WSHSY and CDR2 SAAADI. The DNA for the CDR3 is TGCGCCAGCCTTCCCCCTAGCGGGAGAGCAGATACGCAGTATTTT. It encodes CASLPPSGRADTQYF.

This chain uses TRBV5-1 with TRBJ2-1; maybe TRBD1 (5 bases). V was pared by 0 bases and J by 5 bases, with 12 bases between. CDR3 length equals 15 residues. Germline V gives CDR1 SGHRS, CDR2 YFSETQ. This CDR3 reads CASSLEGEGDNEQFF. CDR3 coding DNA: TGCGCCAGCAGCTTGGAAGGGGAAGGGGACAATGAGCAGTTCTTC.

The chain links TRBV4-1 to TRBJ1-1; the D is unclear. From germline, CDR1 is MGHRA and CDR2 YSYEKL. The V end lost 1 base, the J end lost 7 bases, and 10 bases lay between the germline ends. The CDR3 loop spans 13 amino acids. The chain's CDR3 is CASSQARTYEAFF. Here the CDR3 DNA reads TGCGCCAGCAGCCAAGCCAGAACGTATGAAGCTTTCTTT.

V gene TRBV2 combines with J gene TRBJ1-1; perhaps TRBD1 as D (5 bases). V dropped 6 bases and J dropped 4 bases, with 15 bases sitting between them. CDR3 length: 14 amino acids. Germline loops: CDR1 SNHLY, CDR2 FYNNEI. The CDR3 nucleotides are TGTGCCAGCAGCTCCCGCGGGGGGAGCACTGAAGCTTTCTTT. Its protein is CASSSRGGSTEAFF.

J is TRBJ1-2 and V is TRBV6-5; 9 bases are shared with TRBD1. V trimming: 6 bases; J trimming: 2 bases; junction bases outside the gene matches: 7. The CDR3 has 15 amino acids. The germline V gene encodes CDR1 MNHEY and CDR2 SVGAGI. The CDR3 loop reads CASSRRGTGNYGYTF. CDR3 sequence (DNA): TGTGCCAGCAGCCGCCGGGGGACAGGGAACTATGGCTACACCTTC.

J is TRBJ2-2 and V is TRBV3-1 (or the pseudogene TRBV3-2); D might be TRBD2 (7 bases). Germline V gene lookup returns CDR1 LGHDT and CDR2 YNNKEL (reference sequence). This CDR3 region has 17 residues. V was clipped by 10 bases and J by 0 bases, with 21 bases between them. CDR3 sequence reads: CATGKGGALANTGELFF. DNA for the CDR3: TGTGCCACCGGAAAAGGGGGGGCCCTAGCGAACACCGGGGAGCTGTTTTTT.

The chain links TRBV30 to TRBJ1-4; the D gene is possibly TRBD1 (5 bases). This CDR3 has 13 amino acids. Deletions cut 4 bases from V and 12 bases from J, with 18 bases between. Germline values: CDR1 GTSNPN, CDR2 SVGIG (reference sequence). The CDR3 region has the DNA TGTGCCTGGACGCGGGGGACGCGCCGTGAACTGTTTTTT. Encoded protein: CAWTRGTRRELFF.

The CDR3 DNA is TGTGCCACCAGCGGACCGGACAGACCCTTCTATGGCTACACCTTC. Encoded protein: CATSGPDRPFYGYTF. The J gene is TRBJ1-2, the V gene TRBV15; maybe TRBD1 (6 bases). V lost 5 bases and J 4 bases, leaving 17 bases between the germline ends. The CDR3 runs 15 residues. CDR1 and CDR2 from the germline V gene are LNHNV and YYDKDF (reference sequence).

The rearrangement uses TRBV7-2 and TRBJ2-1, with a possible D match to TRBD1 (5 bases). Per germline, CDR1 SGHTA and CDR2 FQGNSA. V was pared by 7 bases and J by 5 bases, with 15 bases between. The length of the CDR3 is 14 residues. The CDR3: CASNKGPGHNEQFF. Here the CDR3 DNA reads TGTGCCAGCAACAAGGGGCCAGGACACAATGAGCAGTTCTTC.

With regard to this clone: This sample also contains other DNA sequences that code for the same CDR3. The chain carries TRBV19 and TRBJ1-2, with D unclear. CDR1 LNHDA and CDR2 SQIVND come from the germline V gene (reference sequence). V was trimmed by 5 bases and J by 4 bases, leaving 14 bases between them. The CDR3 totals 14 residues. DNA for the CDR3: TGTGCCAGTAGTCTTTTCAAAAAGCCCTATGGCTACACCTTC. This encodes CASSLFKKPYGYTF.

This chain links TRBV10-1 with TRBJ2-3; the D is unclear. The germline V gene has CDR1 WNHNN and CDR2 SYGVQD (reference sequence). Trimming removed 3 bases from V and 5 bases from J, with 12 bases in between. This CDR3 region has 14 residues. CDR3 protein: CASSDRGPLDTQYF. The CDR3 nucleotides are TGCGCCAGCAGTGATAGAGGCCCTCTAGATACGCAGTATTTT.